Presented here are 23 T cell receptor beta chains from one specimen sequenced in a study of shared clonotypes between healthy human individuals. Cells designated naive CD8 were CD45RO-negative and were positively selected for CCR7, with terminally differentiated effector memory CD45RA+ cells excluded. Assay used: immunoSEQ multiplex PCR; TCRdb lists only in-frame clones, some missing. Of some 2,000,000 clones in the sample, about 95% were seen once. Sample: naive CD8+ T cells sorted from blood. The receptors were gathered from a man younger than 35 in good health.

This chain connects TRBV4-1 to TRBJ1-2; 8 bases fit TRBD1. The V and J ends lost 5 bases and 4 bases, in that order; junction bases with no gene match: 9. This CDR3 comprises 15 residues. Looked up from germline, CDR1 is MGHRA and CDR2 is YSYEKL. As DNA, the CDR3 is TGCGCCAGCAGCGTACCAGGGGGCGCGGTCTATGGCTACACCTTC. Its translation: CASSVPGGAVYGYTF.

This clone was recorded a few times. The chain links TRBV7-9 to TRBJ1-6; TRBD1 is a possible D gene (5 bases). Germline assignment: CDR1 SEHNR and CDR2 FQNEAQ (reference sequence). V lost 5 bases and J lost 8, with 19 bases in between. The CDR3 has 16 residues. The CDR3 is CASSVRFLRDDSPLHF. DNA of the CDR3: TGTGCCAGCAGCGTCCGTTTCCTCAGGGATGATTCACCCCTCCACTTT.

V gene TRBV13 combines with J gene TRBJ1-3; no clear D gene. The CDR3 is 14 residues long. The ends were cut back, 5 bases at V and 2 bases at J, with 10 bases in the middle. CDR1 and CDR2 (germline): PRHDT, FYEKMQ (reference sequence). The CDR3 DNA reads as TGTGCCAGCAGCCCGGGGAGAACTGGAAACACCATATATTTT. It codes for CASSPGRTGNTIYF.

This chain connects TRBV27 to TRBJ2-1, with 9 positions matching TRBD2. Unmatched junction bases numbered 2, after V lost 6 bases and J lost 2 bases. Germline CDR1 MNHEY, CDR2 SMNVEV (reference sequence). The CDR3 runs 14 residues. CDR3 in amino acids: CASRKRGAYNEQFF. The DNA for the CDR3 is TGTGCCAGCAGGAAGCGGGGGGCCTACAATGAGCAGTTCTTC.

V usage is TRBV11-2 and J usage is TRBJ1-6; D may be TRBD1 (5 bases). Trimming took 3 bases from V and 4 from J, leaving 19 bases between them. The CDR3 runs 18 residues. CDR1 and CDR2 from the germline V gene are SGHAT and FQNNGV. CDR3 sequence: CASSFLNPGSGYNSPLHF. CDR3 in DNA: TGTGCCAGCAGCTTCCTCAACCCAGGGTCAGGTTATAATTCACCCCTCCACTTT.

As regards this clone: This sample includes further DNA sequences coding for the same CDR3. The rearrangement links TRBV5-6 to TRBJ2-1; no clear D. CDR1 is SGHDT, CDR2 YYEEEE, per germline. This CDR3 contains 14 residues. Trimming took 0 bases from V and 1 from J, leaving 5 bases between them. Here the CDR3 DNA reads TGTGCCAGCAGCTTGGAACTGTCCTACAATGAGCAGTTCTTC. This encodes CASSLELSYNEQFF.

With regard to this clone: Other nucleotide sequences in the sample specify the same CDR3. The rearrangement uses TRBV27 and TRBJ2-3; D is ambiguous. CDR1 MNHEY and CDR2 SMNVEV come from the germline V gene (reference sequence). V lost 2 bases and J 1 base, leaving 7 bases between the germline ends. The CDR3 loop spans 14 amino acids. DNA for the CDR3: TGTGCCAGCAGTTTAGCTGGGGGCACAGATACGCAGTATTTT. It encodes CASSLAGGTDTQYF.

The chain is built from TRBV5-6 and TRBJ2-5; TRBD2 matches 11 bases. CDR1 SGHDT and CDR2 YYEEEE come from the germline V gene. The CDR3 is 16 amino acids. V was clipped by 1 base and J by 2 bases; unmatched bases: 4. The CDR3, as DNA: TGTGCCAGCAGCTTGCTTCTAGCGGGGGGTCAAGAGACCCAGTACTTC. This encodes CASSLLLAGGQETQYF.

The chain recombines TRBV10-3 with TRBJ2-7; weak D call: TRBD2 (5 bases). The CDR3 sequence is 14 residues long. Germline V gene sequence: CDR1 ENHRY, CDR2 SYGVKD. V lost 2 bases, J lost 6 bases, and 14 bases lay in between. The CDR3 DNA follows: TGTGCCATCAGTGAGGCGGCGCTCGGGGTCGAGCAGTACTTC. As protein: CAISEAALGVEQYF.

This clone turned up a few times. The V gene is TRBV19, the J gene TRBJ1-2; the D is unclear. The length of the CDR3 is 10 residues. Germline values: CDR1 LNHDA, CDR2 SQIVND (reference sequence). The V end lost 7 bases, the J end lost 9 bases, and 9 bases lay between the germline ends. CDR3 protein: CASNATRYTF. The CDR3 DNA sequence: TGTGCCAGTAACGCCACCCGCTACACCTTC.

The chain recombines TRBV12-5 with TRBJ2-3, with D unresolved. The V gene's germline CDR1 is LGHNT and CDR2 FRNRAP. The CDR3 has 15 residues. Between the trimmed V and J ends, which lost 6 bases and 1 base, there was a span of 14 bases. CDR3 region: CASGLTGVGTDTQYF. The CDR3 nucleotides read TGTGCTAGTGGGCTGACGGGCGTGGGCACAGATACGCAGTATTTT.

CDR3 loop: CASGGALAEYQETQYF. In DNA, the CDR3 is TGTGCCAGCGGCGGGGCGCTAGCGGAGTACCAAGAGACCCAGTACTTC. The rearrangement joins TRBV2 to TRBJ2-5; 7 positions match TRBD2. Germline assignment: CDR1 SNHLY and CDR2 FYNNEI. V lost 8 bases and J lost 0; bases outside the gene matches: 12. The CDR3 contains 16 residues.

The chain uses TRBV29-1 and TRBJ2-7; D remains unclear. V was clipped by 5 bases and J by 5 bases, with 13 bases between them. The CDR3 spans 12 residues. The germline gives CDR1 SQVTM, CDR2 ANQGSEA. The DNA for the CDR3 is TGCAGCGTTCAACAGAATCGGGACGAGCAGTACTTC. This sequence encodes CSVQQNRDEQYF.

V gene TRBV10-1 combines with J gene TRBJ1-1; no definite D call. Germline CDR1 and CDR2: WNHNN and SYGVQD (reference sequence). The CDR3 runs 13 residues. V was trimmed by 3 bases and J by 3 bases, leaving 8 bases between them. In DNA form, the CDR3 reads TGCGCCAGCAGTGATAGAACGGACACTGAAGCTTTCTTT. It specifies CASSDRTDTEAFF.

This clone was seen a single time. The chain combines TRBV21-1 with TRBJ1-5; the table assigns TRBD1, which was not confirmed against the DNA. TRBV21-1 is noted as a pseudogene. This CDR3 is built from 20 residues. The CDR3 reads CASSNGTRDRGRNGNQPQHF. For the CDR3, the DNA is TGTGCCAGCAGCAATGGGACCCGGGACAGGGGGAGGAATGGCAATCAGCCCCAGCATTTT.

The chain uses TRBV4-1 and TRBJ2-7; 10 nucleotides agree with TRBD2. Per germline, CDR1 MGHRA and CDR2 YSYEKL. V lost 5 bases, J lost 4 bases, and 8 bases stayed unmatched. The length of the CDR3 is 15 residues. The CDR3 bases are TGCGCCAGCAGCATCATCAGCGGGGGGGATTACGAGCAGTACTTC. Translated, it gives CASSIISGGDYEQYF.

This sequence joins TRBV6-5 and TRBJ1-1; D gene uncertain. This CDR3 has 13 residues. Looked up from germline, CDR1 is MNHEY and CDR2 is SVGAGI. V dropped 1 base and J dropped 2 bases, with 5 bases sitting between them. As DNA, the CDR3 is TGTGCCAGCAGTTACTTCGACAACACTGAAGCTTTCTTT. Its protein is CASSYFDNTEAFF.

This clone was detected only once. The chain carries TRBV29-1 and TRBJ2-3, with 9 bases aligning to TRBD1. Trimming at V came to 3 bases and at J to 1 base, leaving 8 bases not matched to a gene. The CDR3 totals 16 residues. Germline assignment: CDR1 SQVTM and CDR2 ANQGSEA. The DNA of the CDR3 is TGCAGCGTTGAGATGAGAAGGACAGGGGGCACAGATACGCAGTATTTT. It translates to CSVEMRRTGGTDTQYF.

The chain is built from TRBV9 and TRBJ2-2; TRBD1 is a possible D gene (5 bases). CDR1 is SGDLS, CDR2 YYNGEE, per germline. The V end was cut by 4 bases, the J end by 7 bases, with 8 bases between. The CDR3 is 12 residues long. CDR3 sequence reads: CASSQGVGELFF. DNA of the CDR3: TGTGCCAGCAGCCAGGGTGTCGGGGAGCTGTTTTTT. Variable domain in full (rest from reference TRBV9 and TRBJ2-2): DSGVTQTPKHLITATGQRVTLRCSPRSGDLSVYWYQQSLDQGLQFLIQYYNGEERAKGNILERFSAQQFPDLHSELNLSSLELGDSALYFCASSQGVGELFFGEGSRLTVL.

The J gene is TRBJ1-4, the V gene TRBV5-8; D remains unclear. V was cut by 5 bases and J by 0 bases, with 2 bases left in between. Germline CDR1 reads SGHTS; CDR2 reads YDEGEE. There are 12 residues in the CDR3. The DNA of the CDR3 is TGTGCCAGCAGGTCAACTAATGAAAAACTGTTTTTT. Protein sequence: CASRSTNEKLFF.

The J gene is TRBJ2-7, the V gene TRBV6-1; D might be TRBD1 (5 bases). The germline gives CDR1 MNHNS, CDR2 SASEGT. Trimming cost V 6 bases and J 2 bases, with 14 bases left between them. This CDR3 contains 14 residues. In DNA, the CDR3 is TGTGCCAGCAGAGACCTGACAGATACCTACGAGCAGTACTTC. It specifies CASRDLTDTYEQYF.

V and J are TRBV9 and TRBJ2-7; maybe TRBD2 (5 bases). The V gene's germline CDR1 is SGDLS and CDR2 YYNGEE. V was pared by 2 bases and J by 2 bases, with 11 bases between. The CDR3 runs 14 residues. The CDR3 here is CASSVLGSPYEQYF. In DNA, the CDR3 is TGTGCCAGCAGCGTGTTAGGGAGCCCCTACGAGCAGTACTTC.

Remarks on this clone: The sample contains more than one DNA sequence encoding this CDR3. The rearrangement uses TRBV10-3 and TRBJ2-5; TRBD1 matches 8 bases. The J segment lost 3 bases and the V segment lost 0 bases, leaving 0 bases of the junction unmatched. The germline V gene has CDR1 ENHRY and CDR2 SYGVKD. The CDR3 is 14 residues long. The CDR3 DNA sequence: TGTGCCATCAGTGAGTCGGACAGGGAAGAGACCCAGTACTTC. It is translated as CAISESDREETQYF.